This T cell receptor beta chain was identified during a study of CD8+ T cells in alopecia areata. Treatment: oral pan-JAK inhibitor, 5-10 mg twice daily. The CDR3 spans 13 residues. Trimming shortened V by 3 bases and J by 3 bases, and 10 bases separated the two germline ends. In germline, CDR1 is SGHRS, CDR2 YFSETQ. Reverse transcription of extracted RNA yielded cDNA, which provided the sequencing template. Clones were read by immunoSEQ multiplex PCR, and TCRdb kept only the in-frame ones, dropping some. Of roughly 100,000 clones in the sample, approximately 60% are singletons; the top ten hold roughly 15%.

V usage is TRBV5-1 and J usage is TRBJ2-7; D is perhaps TRBD1 (5 bases). Material: CD8+ T cells sorted from blood, obtained at week 4, from a patient treated with tofacitinib. The clonotype was recovered from a human donor with alopecia areata. DNA of the CDR3: TGCGCCAGCAGCTCAACAGGCGTCTACGAGCAGTACTTC. Translation gives CASSSTGVYEQYF.